These 5 T cell receptor beta chains were all obtained from the same sample, sequenced in a study of T cells after yellow fever vaccination (dated by TCRdb to about 2019). Per the publication, the treatment or condition label means: live attenuated yellow fever vaccine strain. The method was 5' RACE. The reads were generated on an Illumina NovaSeq 6000. TCRdb itself trimmed the public reads at Q25 with fastp, ran MiXCR and retained productive beta chains. Here each entry gathers all rows of one CDR3 protein and keeps the most common genes and DNA. Here the sample has around 300,000 distinct CDR3 sequences; around 4.4% occur a single time. Approximately 19% of the sample is taken by the ten largest. Sample: PBMCs, taken 15 days after the yellow fever booster vaccination. Receptors originate from a man aged 18 to 35 who received the YFV17D yellow fever vaccine.

This clonotype came up many times. This chain links TRBV9 with TRBJ2-5; D tentatively fits TRBD1 or TRBD2 (5 bases each). V shed 5 bases and J shed 2 bases, with 19 bases lying between them. Germline CDR1 is SGDLS and CDR2 is YYNGEE. The length of the CDR3 is 16 residues. CDR3 sequence reads: CASSRDHRNLQETQYF. CDR3 nucleotide sequence: TGTGCCAGCAGTCGGGACCACAGAAACCTACAAGAGACCCAGTACTTC.

The chain couples TRBV12-3 or TRBV12-4 to TRBJ1-4; D is unclear. V lost 4 bases to trimming and J lost 8 bases, with 20 bases between them. This CDR3 is 16 amino acids long. The DNA of the CDR3 is TGTGCCAGCAGTTCCCGGTCGGCCCGCGGACCCGAAAAACTGTTTTTT. Translated, it gives CASSSRSARGPEKLFF.

This clonotype was found many times. This chain uses TRBV7-2 with TRBJ2-3; either TRBD1 or TRBD2 may fit D (6 bases each). The V gene's germline CDR1 is SGHTA and CDR2 FQGNSA. Trimming pared 6 bases from V and 7 bases from J, leaving 14 bases between. The CDR3 spans 13 residues. Here the CDR3 DNA reads TGTGCCAGCAGGCCGGGGGCCGGGTATACGCAGTATTTT. Translated: CASRPGAGYTQYF.

The chain recombines TRBV4-1 with TRBJ1-1; the D gene is possibly TRBD1 (5 bases). This CDR3 has 15 residues. V was clipped by 3 bases and J by 5 bases, with 16 bases between them. Germline assignment: CDR1 MGHRA and CDR2 YSYEKL. The CDR3 protein is CASSQPNLGGTEAFF. The CDR3 DNA reads TGCGCCAGCAGCCAGCCCAATCTCGGGGGTACTGAAGCTTTCTTT.

The chain employs TRBV4-3 and TRBJ1-5; no clear D. Germline CDR1 and CDR2: LGHNA and YSLEER. The CDR3 has 14 amino acids. V was trimmed by 0 bases and J by 0 bases, leaving 3 bases between them. CDR3 sequence: CASSQDTSNQPQHF. The CDR3 nucleotides are TGCGCCAGCAGCCAAGACACTAGCAATCAGCCCCAGCATTTT.